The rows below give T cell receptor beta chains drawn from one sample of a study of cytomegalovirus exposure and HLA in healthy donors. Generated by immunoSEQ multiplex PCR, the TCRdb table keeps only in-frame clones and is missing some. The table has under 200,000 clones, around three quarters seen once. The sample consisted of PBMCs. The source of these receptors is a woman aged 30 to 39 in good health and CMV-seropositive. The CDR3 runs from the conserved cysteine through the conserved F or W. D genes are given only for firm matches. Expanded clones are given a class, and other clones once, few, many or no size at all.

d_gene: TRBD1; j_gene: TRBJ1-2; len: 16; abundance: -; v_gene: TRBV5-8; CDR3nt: TGTGCCAGCAGCTGGCCCGGGACAGGGAGTAACTATGGCTACACCTTC; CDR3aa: CASSWPGTGSNYGYTF
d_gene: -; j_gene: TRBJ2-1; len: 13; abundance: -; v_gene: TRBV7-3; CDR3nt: TGTGCCAGCAGTCTCTCGGGGAGGAATGAGCAGTTCTTC; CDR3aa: CASSLSGRNEQFF
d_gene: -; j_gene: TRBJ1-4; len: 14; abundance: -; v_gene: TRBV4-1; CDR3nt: TGCGCCAGCAGCCAAGATAGCGGTTATGAAAAACTGTTTTTT; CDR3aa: CASSQDSGYEKLFF
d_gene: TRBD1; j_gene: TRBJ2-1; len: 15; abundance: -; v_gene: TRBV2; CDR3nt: TGTGCCAGCATCCCTAGGCAGGGGGCGGGCAATGAGCAGTTCTTC; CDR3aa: CASIPRQGAGNEQFF
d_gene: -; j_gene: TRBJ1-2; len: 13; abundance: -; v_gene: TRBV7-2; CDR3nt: TGTGCCAGCAGCCAGATTCTTAACTATGGCTACACCTTC; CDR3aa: CASSQILNYGYTF
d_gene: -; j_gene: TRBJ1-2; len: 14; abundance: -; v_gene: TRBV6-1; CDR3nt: TGTGCCAGCAGCGGAGAGGGGGTAAGCGATGGCTACACCTTC; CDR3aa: CASSGEGVSDGYTF
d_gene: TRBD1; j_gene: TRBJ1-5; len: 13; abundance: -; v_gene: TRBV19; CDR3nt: TGTGCCAGTACGGACAGGGAGGTTCAGCCCCAGCATTTT; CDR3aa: CASTDREVQPQHF
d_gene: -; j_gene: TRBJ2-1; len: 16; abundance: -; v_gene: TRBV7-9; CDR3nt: TGTGCCAGCAGCTTAGGTGTCAGGGGTCACGAGAATGAGCAGTTCTTC; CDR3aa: CASSLGVRGHENEQFF
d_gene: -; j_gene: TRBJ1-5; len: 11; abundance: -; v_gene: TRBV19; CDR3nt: TGTGCCAGTAGCCCGGGGGGTCCCCAGCATTTT; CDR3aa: CASSPGGPQHF
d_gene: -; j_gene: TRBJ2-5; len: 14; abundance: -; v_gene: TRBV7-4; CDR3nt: TGTGCCAGCAGTTCCCGGACAGCACAAGAGACCCAGTACTTC; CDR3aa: CASSSRTAQETQYF
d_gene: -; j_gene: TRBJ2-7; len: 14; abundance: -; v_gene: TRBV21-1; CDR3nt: TGTGCCAGTCCGGGGTGGGCTAGCGGACACGAGCAGTACTTC; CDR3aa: CASPGWASGHEQYF
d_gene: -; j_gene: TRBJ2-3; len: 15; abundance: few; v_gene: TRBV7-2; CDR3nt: TGTGCCAGCAGCTTATTTCCCAGGGGCACAGATACGCAGTATTTT; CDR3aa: CASSLFPRGTDTQYF
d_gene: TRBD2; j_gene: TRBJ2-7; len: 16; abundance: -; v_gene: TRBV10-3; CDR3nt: TGTGCCATCAGTGAGCCCCCCCTGCGGGAGCTCTACGAGCAGTACTTC; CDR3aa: CAISEPPLRELYEQYF
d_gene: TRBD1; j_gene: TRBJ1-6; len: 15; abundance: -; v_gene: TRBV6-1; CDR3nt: TGTGCCAGCAGTGAAGCTCGGTCAGGGGGTTCACCCCTCCACTTT; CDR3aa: CASSEARSGGSPLHF
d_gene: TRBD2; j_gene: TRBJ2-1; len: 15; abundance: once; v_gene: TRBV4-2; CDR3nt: TGTGCCAGCAGCCAGGGGACTAGCGGGAGTAATGAGCAGTTCTTC; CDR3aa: CASSQGTSGSNEQFF
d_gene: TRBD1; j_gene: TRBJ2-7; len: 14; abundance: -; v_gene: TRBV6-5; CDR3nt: TGTGCCAGCAGTCGACAGGGCGGCTCCTACGAGCAGTACTTC; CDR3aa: CASSRQGGSYEQYF
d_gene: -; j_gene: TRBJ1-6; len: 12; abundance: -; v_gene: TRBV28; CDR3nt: TGTGCCAGCAGTTTGGGGGGAACACCCCTCCACTTT; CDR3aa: CASSLGGTPLHF
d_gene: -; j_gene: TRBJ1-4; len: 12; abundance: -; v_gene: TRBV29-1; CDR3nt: TGCAGCGTTGTTGAGGTTAATGAAAAACTGTTTTTT; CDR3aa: CSVVEVNEKLFF
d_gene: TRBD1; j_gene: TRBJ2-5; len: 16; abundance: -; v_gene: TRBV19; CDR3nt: TGTGCCAGTGCTGGGACAGGGGACCTAGGCGGGGAGACCCAGTACTTC; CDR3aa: CASAGTGDLGGETQYF
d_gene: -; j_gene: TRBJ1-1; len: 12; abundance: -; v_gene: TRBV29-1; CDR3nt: TGCAGCGTCCGGACATGGGCCACTGAAGCTTTCTTT; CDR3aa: CSVRTWATEAFF
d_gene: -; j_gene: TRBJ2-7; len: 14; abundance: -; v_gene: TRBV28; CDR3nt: TGTGCCAGCAGTTTAACCGGTCAGGCCTACGAGCAGTACTTC; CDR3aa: CASSLTGQAYEQYF
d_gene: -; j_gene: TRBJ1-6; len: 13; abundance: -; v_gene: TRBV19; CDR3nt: TGTGCCAGTAGTATCTCGCCAGGCTCACCCCTCCACTTT; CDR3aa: CASSISPGSPLHF
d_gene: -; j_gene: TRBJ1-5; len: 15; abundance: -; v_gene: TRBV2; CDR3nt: TGTGCCAGCAGTGAAGCGCTTTGGAGTAATCAGCCCCAGCATTTT; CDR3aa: CASSEALWSNQPQHF
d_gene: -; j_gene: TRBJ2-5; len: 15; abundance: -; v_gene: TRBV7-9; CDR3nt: TGTGCCAGCAGCCCTAGAGGCAGCCTGCAAGAGACCCAGTACTTC; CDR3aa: CASSPRGSLQETQYF
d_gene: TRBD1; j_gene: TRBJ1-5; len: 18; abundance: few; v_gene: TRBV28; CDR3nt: TGTGCCAGCACCCCTGGACAGGGGGAAGTTCTTCGCAATCAGCCCCAGCATTTT; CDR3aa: CASTPGQGEVLRNQPQHF
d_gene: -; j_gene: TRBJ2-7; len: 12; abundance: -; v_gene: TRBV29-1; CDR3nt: TGCAGCGTTGAGGGGAGCTCCTACGAGCAGTACTTC; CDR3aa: CSVEGSSYEQYF
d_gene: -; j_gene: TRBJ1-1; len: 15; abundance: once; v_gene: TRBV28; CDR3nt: TGTGCCAGCAGTTTACTGGCAGGGCGTGACACTGAAGCTTTCTTT; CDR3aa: CASSLLAGRDTEAFF
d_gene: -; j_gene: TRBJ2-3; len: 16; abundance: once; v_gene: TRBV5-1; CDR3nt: TGCGCCAGCAGCTTGGTAGGCGGAGGTGGCACAGATACGCAGTATTTT; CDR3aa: CASSLVGGGGTDTQYF
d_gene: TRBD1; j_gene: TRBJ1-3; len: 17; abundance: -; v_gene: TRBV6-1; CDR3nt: TGTGCCAGCAGTGAAGCCTGGACAGGGATCTCTGGAAACACCATATATTTT; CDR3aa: CASSEAWTGISGNTIYF
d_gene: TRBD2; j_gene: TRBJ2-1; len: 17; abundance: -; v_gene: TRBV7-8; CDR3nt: TGTGCCAGCAGCTTCAACCCCACGGGACTAGCGGGAGGTGAGCAGTTCTTC; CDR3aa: CASSFNPTGLAGGEQFF
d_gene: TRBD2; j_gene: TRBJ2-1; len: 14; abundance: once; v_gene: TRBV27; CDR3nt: TGTGCCAGCAGTTTTAGGCGGGAGGGGAATGAGCAGTTCTTC; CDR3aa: CASSFRREGNEQFF
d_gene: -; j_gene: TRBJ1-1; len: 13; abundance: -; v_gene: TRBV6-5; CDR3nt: TGTGCCAGCAGTCCCATAGGGGGCACTGAAGCTTTCTTT; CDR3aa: CASSPIGGTEAFF
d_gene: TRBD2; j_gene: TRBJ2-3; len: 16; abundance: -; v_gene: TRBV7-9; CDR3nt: TGTGCCAGCAGCCACCTAGCGGGAGGGTGGACAGATACGCAGTATTTT; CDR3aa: CASSHLAGGWTDTQYF
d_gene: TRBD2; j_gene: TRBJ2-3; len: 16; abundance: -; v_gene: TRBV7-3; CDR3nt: TGTGCCAGCAGCCTCGGGGTAGCGGGAGGCACAGATACGCAGTATTTT; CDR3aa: CASSLGVAGGTDTQYF
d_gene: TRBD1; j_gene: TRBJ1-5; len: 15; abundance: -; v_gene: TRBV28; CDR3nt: TGTGCCAGCAGTCCGCGGACAGGGAGAGATCAGCCCCAGCATTTT; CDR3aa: CASSPRTGRDQPQHF
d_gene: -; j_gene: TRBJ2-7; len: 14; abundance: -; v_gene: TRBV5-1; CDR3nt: TGCGCCAGCAGCTTCCGGGCAGGGAACTACGAGCAGTACTTC; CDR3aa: CASSFRAGNYEQYF
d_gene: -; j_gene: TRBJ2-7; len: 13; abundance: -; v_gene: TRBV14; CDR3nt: TGTGCCAGCAGCCAGGCGCAGGGGGGCGAGCAGTACTTC; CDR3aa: CASSQAQGGEQYF
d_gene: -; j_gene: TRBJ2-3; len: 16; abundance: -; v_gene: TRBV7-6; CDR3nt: TGTGCCAGCAGCTTAGGGCAGGGGTGGGGCCCAGATACGCAGTATTTT; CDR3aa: CASSLGQGWGPDTQYF
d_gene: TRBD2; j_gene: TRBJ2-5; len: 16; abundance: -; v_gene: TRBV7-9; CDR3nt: TGTGCCAGCAGCTTGGGTGGAGTTGGGGGGGTGAAGACCCAGTACTTC; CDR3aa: CASSLGGVGGVKTQYF
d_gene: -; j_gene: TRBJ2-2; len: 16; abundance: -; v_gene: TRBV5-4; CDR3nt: TGTGCCAGCAGCCCAACCCGTAACAGGGCTTCCGGGGAGCTGTTTTTT; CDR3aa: CASSPTRNRASGELFF
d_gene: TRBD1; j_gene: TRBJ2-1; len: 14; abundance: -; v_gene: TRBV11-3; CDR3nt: TGTGCCAGCAGCTTAGGTCCGGACAGGGCAGAGCAGTTCTTC; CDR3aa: CASSLGPDRAEQFF
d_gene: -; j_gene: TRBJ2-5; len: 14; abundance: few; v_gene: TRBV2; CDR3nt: TGTGCCAGCAGAAAAACCAGGGGACAAGAGACCCAGTACTTC; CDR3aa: CASRKTRGQETQYF
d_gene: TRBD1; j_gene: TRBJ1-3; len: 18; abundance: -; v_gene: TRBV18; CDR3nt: TGTGCCAGCTCACCACTTCCCGTGGACAGGGGGTATGGAAACACCATATATTTT; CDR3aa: CASSPLPVDRGYGNTIYF
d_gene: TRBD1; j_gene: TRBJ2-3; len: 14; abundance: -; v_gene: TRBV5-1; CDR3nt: TGCGCCACCGGGACAGGGGGAGTGCCGAATACGCAGTATTTT; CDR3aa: CATGTGGVPNTQYF
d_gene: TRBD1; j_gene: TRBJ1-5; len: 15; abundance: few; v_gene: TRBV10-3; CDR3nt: TGTGCCATCAGTGAGGGGGGACAGACCAATCAGCCCCAGCATTTT; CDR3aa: CAISEGGQTNQPQHF
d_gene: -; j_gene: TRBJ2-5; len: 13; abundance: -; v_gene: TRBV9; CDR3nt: TGTGCCAGCAGCCCCCAAGGGGGAGAGACCCAGTACTTC; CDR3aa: CASSPQGGETQYF
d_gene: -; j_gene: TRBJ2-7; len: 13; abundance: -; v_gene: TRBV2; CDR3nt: TGTGCCAGCAGGGTACTAGATAGGGACGAGCAGTACTTC; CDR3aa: CASRVLDRDEQYF
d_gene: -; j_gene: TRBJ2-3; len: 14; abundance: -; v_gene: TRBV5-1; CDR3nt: TGCGCCAGCAGCTCTACTGTGAGCACAGATACGCAGTATTTT; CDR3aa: CASSSTVSTDTQYF
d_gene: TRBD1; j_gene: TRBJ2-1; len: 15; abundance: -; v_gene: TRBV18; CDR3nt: TGTGCCAGCTCACCCCACCCCGACAGGGGGGATGAGCAGTTCTTC; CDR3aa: CASSPHPDRGDEQFF
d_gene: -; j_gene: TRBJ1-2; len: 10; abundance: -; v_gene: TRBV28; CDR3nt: TGTGCCAGTCAGGGATATGGCTACACCTTC; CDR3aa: CASQGYGYTF
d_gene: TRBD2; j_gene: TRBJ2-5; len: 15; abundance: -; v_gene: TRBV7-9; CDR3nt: TGTGCCATCACCGGGACTAGCGGCTCGGTGGGGGCCCAGTACTTC; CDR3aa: CAITGTSGSVGAQYF
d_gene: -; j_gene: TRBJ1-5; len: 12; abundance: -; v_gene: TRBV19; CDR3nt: TGTGCCAGTAGGGGAGGAGGGCAGCCCCAGCATTTT; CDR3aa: CASRGGGQPQHF
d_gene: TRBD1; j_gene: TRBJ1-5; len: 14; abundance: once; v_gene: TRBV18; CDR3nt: TGTGCCAGCTCACCACAGGGGGCGGATCAGCCCCAGCATTTT; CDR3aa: CASSPQGADQPQHF
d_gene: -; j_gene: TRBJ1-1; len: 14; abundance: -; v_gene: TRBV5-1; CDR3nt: TGCGCCAGTCAAGCCCAGGGCTCGAACACTGAAGCTTTCTTT; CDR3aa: CASQAQGSNTEAFF
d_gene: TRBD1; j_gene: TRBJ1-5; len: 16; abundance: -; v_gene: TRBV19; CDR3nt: TGTGCCAGTAACTCTTCTCCGGGACAGGGGAATCAGCCCCAGCATTTT; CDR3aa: CASNSSPGQGNQPQHF
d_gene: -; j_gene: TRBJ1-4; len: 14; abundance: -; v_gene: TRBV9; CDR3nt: TGTGCCAGCAGCGCGGCGGACAGTAATGAAAAACTGTTTTTT; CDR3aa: CASSAADSNEKLFF
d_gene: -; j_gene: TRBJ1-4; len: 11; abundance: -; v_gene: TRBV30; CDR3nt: TGTGCCTGGAGTACTTACGAAAAACTGTTTTTT; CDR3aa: CAWSTYEKLFF